This T cell receptor beta chain came from a study of T cells in Graves' hyperthyroidism and ophthalmopathy. This clonotype came up a few times. Germline values: CDR1 MGHRA, CDR2 YSYEKL. With 4 bases removed from V and 1 base from J, the gap between germline ends came to 10 bases. CDR3 size: 14 residues. Authors of the study amplified TCR beta CDR3 regions from RNA transcripts. The TCR CDR3 was amplified in a first-round RT-PCR using the HTBI primer set. One entry per CDR3 protein results from TCRdb running MiXCR on the multiplex PCR reads. This table holds hundreds of thousands of distinct CDR3 sequences, about 19% found once.

This sequence joins TRBV4-1 and TRBJ1-1; unclear D gene. The sequence came from a woman aged 45-60 years with Graves' hyperthyroidism that later progressed to Graves' ophthalmopathy. Sequencing input: blood. This chain's CDR3 is CASSRNSGNTEAFF. The DNA of the CDR3 is TGCGCCAGCAGCCGTAACTCGGGGAACACTGAAGCTTTCTTT.